Following are 21 T cell receptor beta chains from one sample sequenced in a study of T-cell reconstitution after alpha-beta-depleted transplantation in children. Molecular barcoding with unique molecular identifiers was used for the TCRbeta library. One entry per CDR3 protein, called by TCRdb with MiXCR from the PCR reads. The table lists roughly 76,000 distinct CDR3 sequences, approximately 11% of them singletons, with 13% in the top ten. Here the sequenced sample was PBMCs, taken before TCRalphabeta/CD19-depleted stem cell transplant. Receptors originate from a boy younger than 18 with acute myeloid leukemia, due to receive a stem cell transplant.

This clonotype was found many times. The chain recombines TRBV28 with TRBJ2-1; 7 bases agree with TRBD2. Germline assignment: CDR1 MDHEN and CDR2 SYDVKM. Unmatched junction bases numbered 10, after V lost 3 bases and J lost 5 bases. This CDR3 region has 16 residues. In DNA form, the CDR3 reads TGTGCCAGCAGTTTGCCTCGGATCGGGGGGAACAATGAGCAGTTCTTC. It translates to CASSLPRIGGNNEQFF.

This clonotype was recorded at least ten times. The CDR3 sequence is CSARAQGREQYF. Written as DNA, the CDR3 is TGCAGTGCTAGGGCACAGGGTCGGGAGCAGTACTTC. The chain couples TRBV20-1 to TRBJ2-7, with D possibly being TRBD1 (6 bases). Germline CDR1 DFQATT, CDR2 SNEGSKA (reference sequence). V was clipped by 3 bases and J by 7 bases, with 13 bases between them. The CDR3 extends over 12 amino acids.

Comments on this clonotype: This sequence may be a read error, since a much larger clone differs from it by one base. The chain couples TRBV3-1 to TRBJ2-5, with 10 positions matching TRBD2. This CDR3 has 14 amino acids. Losses at the gene ends were 5 bases for V and 4 bases for J; bases not matched to a gene: 4. Looked up from germline, CDR1 is LGHDT and CDR2 is YNNKEL (reference sequence). CDR3 amino acids: CASSKAGGPETQYF. The CDR3 DNA reads TGTGCCAGCAGCAAAGCGGGGGGGCCAGAGACCCAGTACTTC.

In its sample, this clonotype was seen many times. The V and J genes are TRBV5-6 and TRBJ2-6, with TRBD2 as a possible D gene (5 bases). Per germline, CDR1 SGHDT and CDR2 YYEEEE. V lost 0 bases to trimming and J lost 0 bases, with 7 bases between them. This CDR3 comprises 16 residues. CDR3 in DNA: TGTGCCAGCAGCTTGGACGGGATCTCTGGGGCCAACGTCCTGACTTTC. Protein: CASSLDGISGANVLTF. Combining the CDR3 with reference TRBV5-6 and TRBJ2-6 gives the whole variable domain DAGVTQSPTHLIKTRGQQVTLRCSPKSGHDTVSWYQQALGQGPQFIFQYYEEEERQRGNFPDRFSGHQFPNYSSELNVNALLLGDSALYLCASSLDGISGANVLTFGAGSRLTVL.

This clonotype was detected ten times or more. This chain links TRBV20-1 with TRBJ2-7; D call uncertain. The CDR3 runs 12 residues. The germline CDR1 and CDR2 sequences are DFQATT and SNEGSKA (reference sequence). Trimming took 3 bases from V and 2 from J, leaving 8 bases between them. The CDR3 nucleotides are TGCAGTGCTAGTCGGTATACCTACGAGCAGTACTTC. Encoded protein: CSASRYTYEQYF.

This clonotype was seen a few times. The V gene is TRBV11-2, the J gene TRBJ2-1, with 10 bases fitting TRBD2. CDR1 and CDR2 (germline): SGHAT, FQNNGV. The V and J ends lost 0 bases and 1 base, in that order; junction bases with no gene match: 12. The CDR3 totals 20 residues. CDR3 protein: CASSLELGLAGVSSYNEQFF. Here the CDR3 DNA reads TGTGCCAGCAGCTTAGAGCTTGGGCTAGCGGGAGTCTCGTCCTACAATGAGCAGTTCTTC.

This clonotype was detected ten times or more. The rearrangement links TRBV12-3 or TRBV12-4 to TRBJ2-7; TRBD2 might be the D (5 bases). V gave up 1 base and J gave up 0 bases, with 10 bases separating them. This CDR3 comprises 15 residues. The CDR3 sequence: CASSLDGSGSYEQYF. In DNA, the CDR3 is TGTGCCAGCAGTTTAGATGGCAGCGGCTCCTACGAGCAGTACTTC.

The chain employs TRBV19 and TRBJ1-4, with TRBD1 identical over 11 bases. V shed 9 bases and J 7 bases; nucleotides not matched to a gene: 4. The CDR3 runs 13 residues. CDR1 is LNHDA and CDR2 is SQIVND in the germline V gene (reference sequence). CDR3 DNA: TGTGCCAGCAGGACAGGGGGCTTTGAAAAACTGTTTTTT. It encodes CASRTGGFEKLFF. The full variable domain, in which reference TRBV19 and TRBJ1-4 provide the parts outside the CDR3, is DGGITQSPKYLFRKEGQNVTLSCEQNLNHDAMYWYRQDPGQGLRLIYYSQIVNDFQKGDIAEGYSVSREKKESFPLTVTSAQKNPTAFYLCASRTGGFEKLFFGSGTQLSVL.

This clonotype was seen at least ten times. The rearrangement uses TRBV12-3 or TRBV12-4 and TRBJ2-7; D remains ambiguous. Trimming took 3 bases from V and 2 from J, leaving 8 bases between them. The CDR3 totals 13 residues. CDR3 coding DNA: TGTGCCAGCAGTTTGGGGTACACCTACGAGCAGTACGTC. Amino acids: CASSLGYTYEQYV.

This clonotype was detected ten times or more. The V and J genes are TRBV27 and TRBJ2-5; 10 nucleotides align to TRBD2. V dropped 11 bases and J dropped 5; count of bases not matched to a gene: 17. The CDR3 spans 16 residues. CDR1 MNHEY and CDR2 SMNVEV come from the germline V gene (reference sequence). CDR3 amino acids: CADPRTSGLLRETQYF. CDR3 coding DNA: TGTGCCGACCCCCGGACTAGCGGCCTCCTCCGGGAGACCCAGTACTTC.

This clonotype was seen ten or more times. The chain carries TRBV20-1 and TRBJ2-4; the D is unclear. Trimming pared 4 bases from V and 4 bases from J, leaving 11 bases between. The V gene's germline CDR1 is DFQATT and CDR2 SNEGSKA (reference sequence). The CDR3 is 13 residues long. CDR3 nucleotide sequence: TGCAGTGCTATTGACACCATGAAAAACATTCAGTACTTC. Translation gives CSAIDTMKNIQYF.

This clonotype was seen many times. CDR3 in amino acids: CASSLISGGYNEQFF. In DNA form, the CDR3 reads TGTGCCAGCAGCTTAATATCGGGGGGGTACAATGAGCAGTTCTTC. The chain couples TRBV7-2 to TRBJ2-1; TRBD2 matches at 8 bases. There are 15 residues in the CDR3. The germline V gene has CDR1 SGHTA and CDR2 FQGNSA. The junction had 4 bases not matched to a gene; V was cut back by 2 bases and J by 4 bases.

This clonotype was seen repeatedly, ten times or more. The gene calls are TRBV12-5 and TRBJ2-3, with D hard to call. Between the trimmed V and J ends, which lost 6 bases and 2 bases, there was a span of 9 bases. The germline gives CDR1 LGHNT, CDR2 FRNRAP. The CDR3 extends over 13 amino acids. The CDR3 sequence is CASGSWDTDTQYF. The CDR3 DNA is TGTGCTAGTGGCTCCTGGGACACAGATACGCAGTATTTT.

The sample holds many counts of this clonotype. This rearrangement joins TRBV2 to TRBJ2-7; D ambiguous. Germline CDR1 reads SNHLY; CDR2 reads FYNNEI. V was clipped by 8 bases and J by 9 bases, with 17 bases between them. CDR3 size: 12 residues. CDR3 in amino acids: CASGKKQPGQYF. The DNA of the CDR3 is TGTGCCAGCGGCAAGAAGCAACCGGGGCAGTACTTC.

This clonotype has at least ten counts. V gene TRBV4-1 combines with J gene TRBJ1-1; D uncertain. The germline V and J ends were trimmed by 1 base and 1 base, with 7 bases remaining between them. Germline V gene lookup returns CDR1 MGHRA and CDR2 YSYEKL. The CDR3 is 14 residues long. The CDR3 reads CASSQARANTEAFF. CDR3 in DNA: TGCGCCAGCAGCCAAGCGCGAGCGAACACTGAAGCTTTCTTT.

V is TRBV11-2 and J is TRBJ1-4, with D unclear. The V end was cut by 5 bases, the J end by 0 bases, with 16 bases between. The CDR3 runs 17 residues. Germline V gene lookup returns CDR1 SGHAT and CDR2 FQNNGV. The DNA for the CDR3 is TGTGCCAGCAGCCGCCATTCCGCACTTACAACTAATGAAAAACTGTTTTTT. Its protein product is CASSRHSALTTNEKLFF.

This clonotype was seen many times. The V and J genes are TRBV12-3 or TRBV12-4 and TRBJ1-2, with D uncertain. The CDR3 is 13 residues long. The V gene lost 3 bases and the J gene lost 4 bases, with 9 bases spanning the gap. CDR3 protein: CASSFPQLYGYTF. The CDR3 DNA sequence: TGTGCCAGCAGTTTTCCACAGCTCTATGGCTACACCTTC.

This clonotype showed up many times. This rearrangement joins TRBV7-2 to TRBJ1-5, with a weak D call TRBD1 (5 bases). CDR3 size: 15 residues. Trimming shortened V by 5 bases and J by 6 bases, and 17 bases separated the two germline ends. From germline, CDR1 is SGHTA and CDR2 FQGNSA. The CDR3 DNA is TGTGCCAGCAGCCCAGCAAGGGGAGGTGGTCAGCCCCAGCATTTT. It specifies CASSPARGGGQPQHF.

The table lists this clonotype with many counts. This sequence joins TRBV7-8 and TRBJ2-3; 8 positions match TRBD2. The germline V gene encodes CDR1 SGHVS and CDR2 FQNEAQ. The CDR3 contains 15 residues. J gave up 2 bases and V 1 base, and 2 bases lay outside the gene matches. The CDR3 region is CASSLVAGNTDTQYF. The CDR3 DNA follows: TGTGCCAGCAGCTTAGTAGCGGGGAACACAGATACGCAGTATTTT.

This clonotype has at least ten counts. This chain's CDR3 is CASSFLASSQFF. The CDR3 DNA is TGTGCCAGCAGCTTTCTCGCCTCCTCCCAGTTCTTC. The chain is built from TRBV5-6 and TRBJ2-1, with no clear D. Germline CDR1 is SGHDT and CDR2 is YYEEEE. V shed 2 bases and J shed 13 bases, with 13 bases lying between them. This CDR3 comprises 12 residues.

This clonotype has at least ten counts. The chain employs TRBV20-1 and TRBJ1-1, with D uncertain. In germline, CDR1 is DFQATT, CDR2 SNEGSKA (reference sequence). V was trimmed by 6 bases and J by 5 bases, leaving 13 bases between them. CDR3 length equals 12 residues. CDR3 sequence (DNA): TGCAGTGCACGGACTGGCCGGACTGAAGCTTTCTTT. Its protein product is CSARTGRTEAFF.